Below, 32 T cell receptor beta chains from the same sample are listed, as sequenced in a study of CD8+CD57+ T cells in acquired aplastic anemia. Genomic DNA was employed as the template in profiling TCR beta VDJ and CDR3. A single record per CDR3 protein comes from TCRdb applying MiXCR to the reads. In the table there are about 240,000 distinct CDR3 sequences, around half of which are singletons. CD8+CD57+ cell expansion had been shown by flow cytometry in patients chosen for sequencing. The sample was sorted CD4+, CD8+, or CD8+CD57+ T cells (not recorded which) from PBMCs. The receptors here all came from a human donor with aplastic anemia.

This clonotype was picked up many times. This rearrangement joins TRBV14 to TRBJ2-3; the match to TRBD1 covers 10 bases. This CDR3 contains 16 residues. Germline loops: CDR1 SGHDN, CDR2 FVKESK. With V trimmed by 5 bases and J by 4 bases, 9 bases remained unmatched. The CDR3 sequence is CASSVPPGQGSDTQYF. DNA for the CDR3: TGTGCCAGCAGCGTACCTCCGGGACAGGGGTCAGATACGCAGTATTTT.

This clonotype occurred many times. The chain joins TRBV10-3 to TRBJ2-2; D is perhaps TRBD2 (6 bases). CDR3 length equals 20 residues. Trimming stripped 10 bases from V and 4 bases from J, with 34 bases between. Germline V CDR1 and CDR2: ENHRY, SYGVKD. The CDR3 nucleotides read TGTGCCACATCCCCCCGCAGGTTCCCCGGGGCGGGGAAGGGCACCGGGGAGCTGTTTTTT. Translating it yields CATSPRRFPGAGKGTGELFF.

To note about this clonotype: A much larger clone sits a single nucleotide away, making a read error possible. This rearrangement joins TRBV6-1 to TRBJ2-3; perhaps TRBD1 as D (5 bases). From germline, CDR1 is MNHNS and CDR2 SASEGT. The CDR3 runs 12 residues. The CDR3 here is CASIGVTDTRYF. CDR3 nucleotide sequence: TGTGCCAGCATAGGGGTGACAGATACGCGGTATTTT.

As to this clonotype: Just one base apart from a much larger clone, this may be a read error. V is TRBV7-3 and J is TRBJ2-1, with D possibly being TRBD1 or TRBD2 (6 bases each). Germline-derived CDR1 and CDR2 are SGHTA and FQGTGA. This CDR3 is built from 16 residues. The CDR3 DNA reads TGTGCCAGCAGCTTATTCGGTGGGGGGCGCTACAGTGAGCAGTTCTTC. Encoded protein: CASSLFGGGRYSEQFF.

The chain couples TRBV2 to TRBJ1-1, with TRBD1 identical over 8 bases. With 4 bases clipped from V and 0 bases from J, the junction kept 1 base outside the gene matches. Germline-derived CDR1 and CDR2 are SNHLY and FYNNEI. The CDR3 contains 14 residues. CDR3 DNA: TGTGCCAGCAGTGTGACAGGGGTGAACACTGAAGCTTTCTTT. This gives the protein CASSVTGVNTEAFF.

This clonotype was seen many times. The chain uses TRBV7-9 and TRBJ1-3; TRBD1 matches 7 bases. The CDR3 spans 15 residues. Trimming cost V 6 bases and J 0 bases; bases outside gene matches: 5. Germline CDR1 reads SEHNR; CDR2 reads FQNEAQ (reference sequence). The CDR3 region has the DNA TGTGCCAGCAGTTTGGACAGGAGCTCTGGAAACACCATATATTTT. Amino acids: CASSLDRSSGNTIYF.

V is TRBV11-3 and J is TRBJ2-7; the D is unclear. The germline V gene has CDR1 SGHNT and CDR2 YENEEA. V shed 3 bases and J shed 5 bases, with 11 bases lying between them. This CDR3 region has 13 residues. The CDR3 DNA sequence: TGTGCCAGCAGCTTCGAAGGGTTCGACGAGCAGTACTTC. This gives the protein CASSFEGFDEQYF.

This clonotype was detected ten times or more. The chain has TRBV7-9 and TRBJ2-1, with 13 bases aligning to TRBD2. The CDR3 runs to 14 residues. Germline V gives CDR1 SEHNR, CDR2 FQNEAQ (reference sequence). J was trimmed by 7 bases and V by 7 bases; bases with no gene match: 4. The CDR3 nucleotides read TGTGCCAGCAAACTAGCGGGGGGGCTTAATGAGCAGTTCTTC. Encoded protein: CASKLAGGLNEQFF.

As concerns this clonotype: Possible read error: a much larger clone is one base away. The V gene is TRBV7-9, the J gene TRBJ2-7; TRBD2 matches at 11 bases. The CDR3 is 17 residues long. Germline CDR1 is SEHNR and CDR2 is FQNEAQ (reference sequence). The CDR3 region has the DNA TGTGCCAGCAGCCCAAAACGAGGGACTAGCGGTTCCTACGGGCAGTACTTC. It codes for CASSPKRGTSGSYGQYF. Supplemented by reference TRBV7-9 and TRBJ2-7, the full variable domain reads DTGVSQNPRHKITKRGQNVTFRCDPISEHNRLYWYRQTLGQGPEFLTYFQNEAQLEKSRLLSDRFSAERPKGSFSTLEIQRTEQGDSAMYLCASSPKRGTSGSYGQYFGPGTRLTVT.

This clonotype came up many times. The chain joins TRBV4-2 to TRBJ2-7, with D hard to call. V lost 1 base, J lost 7 bases, and 11 bases lay in between. Germline loops: CDR1 LGHNA, CDR2 YNFKEQ. This CDR3 spans 13 amino acids. The CDR3 protein is CASSQAEAREQYF. The CDR3 DNA reads as TGTGCCAGCAGCCAAGCCGAGGCCAGAGAGCAGTACTTC.

This clonotype was seen ten or more times. The chain has TRBV5-1 and TRBJ2-1; a possible D gene is TRBD2 (5 bases). V lost 0 bases and J lost 2, with 18 bases in between. CDR1 and CDR2 (germline): SGHRS, YFSETQ. There are 18 residues in the CDR3. The CDR3 protein is CASSLDPSVGGAYNEQFF. The DNA for the CDR3 is TGCGCCAGCAGCTTGGATCCATCCGTAGGAGGCGCCTACAATGAGCAGTTCTTC.

The sample holds many counts of this clonotype. The gene calls are TRBV30 and TRBJ1-6; no firm D call. With 2 bases removed from V and 7 bases from J, the gap between germline ends came to 15 bases. CDR1 GTSNPN and CDR2 SVGIG come from the germline V gene (reference sequence). There are 15 residues in the CDR3. CDR3 in DNA: TGTGCCTGGAGTCGCGTAGGGATAACGAATTCACCCCTCCACTTT. Protein sequence: CAWSRVGITNSPLHF.

The rearrangement uses TRBV2 and TRBJ1-5; 12 bases fit TRBD1. With V trimmed by 4 bases and J by 7 bases, 5 bases remained unmatched. CDR1 and CDR2 (germline): SNHLY, FYNNEI. The CDR3 contains 15 residues. This chain's CDR3 is CASSGGTGGRQPQHF. CDR3 nucleotide sequence: TGTGCCAGCAGTGGTGGGACAGGGGGCAGGCAGCCCCAGCATTTT.

This clonotype was recorded many times. The chain recombines TRBV20-1 with TRBJ2-2; TRBD1 is a possible D gene (6 bases). With 4 bases removed from V and 5 bases from J, the gap between germline ends came to 11 bases. The germline CDR1 and CDR2 sequences are DFQATT and SNEGSKA (reference sequence). CDR3 length: 13 residues. CDR3 nucleotides: TGCAGTGCTACAAACAGGGAAACCGGGGAGCTGTTTTTT. Amino acid sequence: CSATNRETGELFF.

This clonotype was seen ten or more times. The chain has TRBV9 and TRBJ1-6; the match to TRBD1 covers 8 bases. Germline trimming cut 3 bases from V and 7 bases from J; bases unmatched to any gene: 6. CDR3 size: 15 residues. CDR1 SGDLS and CDR2 YYNGEE come from the germline V gene. CDR3 DNA sequence: TGTGCCAGCAGCGGGGACAGGATCGACAATTCACCCCTCCACTTT. Amino acids: CASSGDRIDNSPLHF.

There are many counts of this clonotype. This chain connects TRBV2 to TRBJ2-1; 9 positions agree with TRBD2. The ends lost 7 bases at V and 3 bases at J; junction bases unmatched: 10. Germline loops: CDR1 SNHLY, CDR2 FYNNEI. The CDR3 totals 16 residues. This chain's CDR3 is CASTDTPSGDYNEQFF. CDR3 DNA sequence: TGTGCCAGCACCGATACCCCTAGCGGGGACTACAATGAGCAGTTCTTC.

The chain couples TRBV19 to TRBJ1-1; TRBD1 is a possible D gene (6 bases). Germline-derived CDR1 and CDR2 are LNHDA and SQIVND (reference sequence). The CDR3 contains 14 residues. Trimming removed 5 bases at V and 5 bases at J, with 15 bases between. CDR3 DNA: TGTGCCAGTAGTCCCGGACAGATGGGGACTGAAGCTTTCTTT. Translated, it gives CASSPGQMGTEAFF. The variable domain in full, with the rest retrieved from reference TRBV19 and TRBJ1-1, is DGGITQSPKYLFRKEGQNVTLSCEQNLNHDAMYWYRQDPGQGLRLIYYSQIVNDFQKGDIAEGYSVSREKKESFPLTVTSAQKNPTAFYLCASSPGQMGTEAFFGQGTRLTVV.

Remarks on this clonotype: Given a much more abundant clone one base away, this may be a read error. V is TRBV6-2 or TRBV6-3 and J is TRBJ2-5, with unresolved D. CDR3 length equals 14 residues. The ends were cut back, 0 bases at V and 1 base at J, with 6 bases in the middle. Germline-derived CDR1 and CDR2 are MNHEY and SVGEGT. CDR3 sequence (DNA): TGTGCCAGCAGTTACTCAACGGCCCAAGAGACCCAGTACTTC. Translated, it gives CASSYSTAQETQYF.

This clonotype was seen a few times. The V call is TRBV7-3, the J call TRBJ2-7, with 7 positions matching TRBD1. The germline CDR1 and CDR2 sequences are SGHTA and FQGTGA. The CDR3 has 15 amino acids. After removal of 5 bases from V and 3 bases from J, the junction contained 10 bases not matched to a gene. CDR3 region: CASSEYGTDHYEQYF. The CDR3 DNA is TGTGCCAGCAGCGAGTACGGGACAGACCACTACGAGCAGTACTTC.

A few counts support this clonotype. This chain uses TRBV13 with TRBJ2-1; 11 bases align to TRBD2. Germline V CDR1 and CDR2: PRHDT, FYEKMQ (reference sequence). After removal of 5 bases from V and 6 bases from J, the junction contained 12 bases not matched to a gene. This CDR3 spans 17 amino acids. CDR3 residues: CASSLQPSGRKGNEQFF. CDR3 DNA: TGTGCCAGCAGCCTCCAGCCTAGCGGGAGGAAGGGCAATGAGCAGTTCTTC.

Comments on this clonotype: This may come from a read error, since a much larger clone is one base off. The chain links TRBV7-2 to TRBJ2-7, with 8 bases lining up with TRBD2. Germline CDR1 and CDR2: SGHTA and FQGNSA. This CDR3 spans 14 amino acids. The trim removed 1 base at V and 2 bases at J, leaving 1 base unmatched. CDR3 in DNA: TGTGCCAGCAGCTTAGACGGGGGGGCCTACGAGCAGTACTTC. Its translation is CASSLDGGAYEQYF.

This chain connects TRBV19 to TRBJ2-7; a weak D match, TRBD2 (6 bases). CDR3 length: 15 residues. The germline V and J ends were trimmed by 6 bases and 3 bases, with 18 bases remaining between them. Looked up from germline, CDR1 is LNHDA and CDR2 is SQIVND (reference sequence). The CDR3 spells CASSISPGELYEQYF. DNA of the CDR3: TGTGCCAGTAGCATATCCCCGGGGGAACTCTACGAGCAGTACTTC.

The chain couples TRBV5-1 to TRBJ2-3; D may be TRBD2 (5 bases). V lost 0 bases and J 1 base, leaving 12 bases between the germline ends. There are 16 residues in the CDR3. The germline gives CDR1 SGHRS, CDR2 YFSETQ. This CDR3 reads CASSLVPGWGTDTQYF. The CDR3 bases are TGCGCCAGCAGCTTGGTTCCGGGATGGGGCACAGATACGCAGTATTTT. Drawing the rest from reference TRBV5-1 and TRBJ2-3, the complete variable domain is KAGVTQTPRYLIKTRGQQVTLSCSPISGHRSVSWYQQTPGQGLQFLFEYFSETQRNKGNFPGRFSGRQFSNSRSEMNVSTLELGDSALYLCASSLVPGWGTDTQYFGPGTRLTVL.

This chain uses TRBV7-6 with TRBJ2-1; 7 bases match TRBD2. Germline trimming cut 2 bases from V and 2 bases from J; bases unmatched to any gene: 6. Germline loops: CDR1 SGHVS, CDR2 FNYEAQ. The CDR3 spans 16 residues. The CDR3 sequence: CASSLFTGGTYNEQFF. Here the CDR3 DNA reads TGTGCCAGCAGCTTATTTACGGGGGGAACCTACAATGAGCAGTTCTTC.

About this clonotype: This may come from a read error, since a much larger clone is one base off. This rearrangement joins TRBV9 to TRBJ1-4; 12 nucleotides match TRBD1. The CDR3 is made up of 17 amino acids. Germline V CDR1 and CDR2: SGDLS, YYNGEE. Germline trimming cut 3 bases from V and 2 bases from J; bases unmatched to any gene: 5. CDR3 sequence (DNA): TGTGCCAGCAGCGGGTCCGGGACAGGGGGCACTAATGAAAAACTGTTTTTT. Its translation: CASSGSGTGGTNEKLFF.

The V call is TRBV27, the J call TRBJ1-2; TRBD1 matches at 8 bases. CDR3 length: 15 amino acids. CDR1 and CDR2 (germline): MNHEY, SMNVEV (reference sequence). The V gene end was trimmed by 5 bases and the J gene end by 6 bases; junction bases not matched to a gene: 11. This CDR3 reads CASSPIVGTGHGYTF. The DNA for the CDR3 is TGTGCCAGCAGTCCCATCGTGGGGACAGGCCATGGCTACACCTTC.

The rearrangement joins TRBV25-1 to TRBJ1-1; D gene unclear. This CDR3 comprises 14 residues. The germline V gene has CDR1 MGHDK and CDR2 SYGVNS. V lost 3 bases, J lost 5 bases, and 13 bases lay in between. CDR3 in amino acids: CASSEETLGTEAFF. CDR3 bases: TGTGCCAGCAGTGAGGAGACGTTGGGAACTGAAGCTTTCTTT. The variable domain in full, with the rest retrieved from reference TRBV25-1 and TRBJ1-1, is EADIYQTPRYLVIGTGKKITLECSQTMGHDKMYWYQQDPGMELHLIHYSYGVNSTEKGDLSSESTVSRIRTEHFPLTLESARPSHTSQYLCASSEETLGTEAFFGQGTRLTVV.

Notes on this clonotype: The CDR3 end shows no conserved phenylalanine or tryptophan, and so a read error is likely. The chain employs TRBV6-2 or TRBV6-3 and TRBJ2-7; D gene uncertain. This CDR3 comprises 16 residues. From germline, CDR1 is MNHEY and CDR2 SVGEGT. The CDR3 DNA sequence: TGTGCCAGCAGTTCGGGTTGGGGAACCCCAGCCTATGAGCAGTACCTC. It codes for CASSSGWGTPAYEQYL.

This clonotype was found once. This chain uses TRBV2 with TRBJ2-7; possibly TRBD1 for D (5 bases). This CDR3 spans 13 amino acids. Looked up from germline, CDR1 is SNHLY and CDR2 is FYNNEI. Deletions cut 8 bases from V and 4 bases from J, with 15 bases between. The CDR3 spells CASLGAPEYEQYF. The CDR3 DNA sequence: TGTGCCAGCCTAGGGGCCCCAGAGTACGAGCAGTACTTC.

This clonotype has a count of ten or more. V usage is TRBV7-9 and J usage is TRBJ1-5; a possible D gene is TRBD1 (5 bases). This CDR3 contains 14 residues. Germline assignment: CDR1 SEHNR and CDR2 FQNEAQ (reference sequence). V gave up 5 bases and J gave up 5 bases, with 13 bases separating them. The CDR3 protein is CASSQGPGDQPQHF. The CDR3 DNA reads as TGTGCCAGCAGCCAGGGACCCGGTGATCAGCCCCAGCATTTT.

This clonotype was detected many times. This chain joins TRBV27 and TRBJ1-2, with TRBD1 matching 8 bases. Germline assignment: CDR1 MNHEY and CDR2 SMNVEV (reference sequence). J gave up 9 bases and V 5 bases, and 5 bases lay outside the gene matches. The CDR3 is 12 amino acids. CDR3 nucleotides: TGTGCCAGCAGTCCCAGGACAGGGCGCTACACCTTC. Its protein is CASSPRTGRYTF.

The table lists this clonotype with many counts. Because it lacks the conserved phenylalanine or tryptophan at the end, this CDR3 is likely a read error. This CDR3 is CAISDPRFTEAFL. CDR3 DNA sequence: TGTGCCATCAGTGACCCACGGTTTACTGAAGCTTTCCTT. The chain recombines TRBV10-3 with TRBJ1-1; D not certain. V gave up 3 bases and J gave up 5 bases, with 10 bases separating them. The CDR3 runs 13 residues. Germline V CDR1 and CDR2: ENHRY, SYGVKD.